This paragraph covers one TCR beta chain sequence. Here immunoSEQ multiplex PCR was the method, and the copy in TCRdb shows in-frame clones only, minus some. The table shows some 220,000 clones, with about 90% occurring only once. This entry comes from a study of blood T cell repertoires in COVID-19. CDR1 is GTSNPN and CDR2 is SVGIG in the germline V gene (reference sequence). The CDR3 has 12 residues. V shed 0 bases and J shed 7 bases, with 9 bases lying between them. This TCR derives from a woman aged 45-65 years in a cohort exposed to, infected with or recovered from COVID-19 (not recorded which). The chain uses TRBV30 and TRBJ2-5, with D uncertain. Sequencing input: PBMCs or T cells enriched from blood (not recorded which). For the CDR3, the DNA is TGTGCCTGGAGTGTGAGTGGCGGGACCCAGTACTTC. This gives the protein CAWSVSGGTQYF.